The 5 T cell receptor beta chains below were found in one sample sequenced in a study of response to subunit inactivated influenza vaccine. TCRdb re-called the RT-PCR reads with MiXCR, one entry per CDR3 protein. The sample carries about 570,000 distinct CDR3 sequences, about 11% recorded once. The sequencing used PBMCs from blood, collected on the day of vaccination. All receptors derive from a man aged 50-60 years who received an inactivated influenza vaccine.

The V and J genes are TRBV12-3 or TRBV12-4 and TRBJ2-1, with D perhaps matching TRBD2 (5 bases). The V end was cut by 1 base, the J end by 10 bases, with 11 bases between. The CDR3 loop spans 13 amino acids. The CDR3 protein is CASSLDGGPEQFF. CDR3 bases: TGTGCCAGCAGTTTAGATGGAGGTCCCGAGCAGTTCTTC.

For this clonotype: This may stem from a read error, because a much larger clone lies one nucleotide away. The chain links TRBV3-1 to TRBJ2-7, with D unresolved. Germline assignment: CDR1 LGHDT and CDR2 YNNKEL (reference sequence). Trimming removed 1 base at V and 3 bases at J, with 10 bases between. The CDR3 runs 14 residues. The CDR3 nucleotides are TGTGCCAGCAGCCAAGGGCTTACCTACTACGAGCAGTACTTC. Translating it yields CASSQGLTYYEQYF.

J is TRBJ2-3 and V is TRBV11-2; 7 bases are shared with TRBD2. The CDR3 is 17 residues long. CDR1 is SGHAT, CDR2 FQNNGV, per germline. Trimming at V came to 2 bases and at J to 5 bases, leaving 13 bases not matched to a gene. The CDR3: CASSLISGPWTGDTQYF. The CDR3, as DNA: TGTGCCAGCAGCTTAATTAGCGGGCCTTGGACGGGAGATACGCAGTATTTT.

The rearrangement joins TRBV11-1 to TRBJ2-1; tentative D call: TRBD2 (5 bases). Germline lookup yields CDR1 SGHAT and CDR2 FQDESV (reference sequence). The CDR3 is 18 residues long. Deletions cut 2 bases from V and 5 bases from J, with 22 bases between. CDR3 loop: CASSLIGLGESTHNEQFF. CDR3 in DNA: TGTGCCAGCAGCTTAATTGGTTTGGGAGAATCTACCCACAATGAGCAGTTCTTC.

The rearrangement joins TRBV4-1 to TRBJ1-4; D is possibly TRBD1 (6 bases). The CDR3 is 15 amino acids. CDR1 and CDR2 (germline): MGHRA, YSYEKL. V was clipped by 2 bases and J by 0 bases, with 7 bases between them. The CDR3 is CASSQTGTTNEKLFF. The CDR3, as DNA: TGCGCCAGCAGCCAAACAGGGACAACTAATGAAAAACTGTTTTTT.